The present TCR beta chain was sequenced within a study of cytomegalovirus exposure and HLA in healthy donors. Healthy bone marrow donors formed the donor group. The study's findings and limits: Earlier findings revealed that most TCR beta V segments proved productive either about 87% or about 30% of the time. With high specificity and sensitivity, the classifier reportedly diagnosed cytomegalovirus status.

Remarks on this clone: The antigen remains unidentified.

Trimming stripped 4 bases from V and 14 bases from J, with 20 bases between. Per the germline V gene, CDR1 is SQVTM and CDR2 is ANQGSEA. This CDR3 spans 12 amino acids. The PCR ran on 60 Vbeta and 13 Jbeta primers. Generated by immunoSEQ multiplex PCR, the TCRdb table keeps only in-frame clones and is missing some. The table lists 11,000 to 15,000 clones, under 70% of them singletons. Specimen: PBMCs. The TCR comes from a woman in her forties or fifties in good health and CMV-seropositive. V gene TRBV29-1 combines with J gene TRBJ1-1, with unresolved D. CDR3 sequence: CSVGNIFEREFF. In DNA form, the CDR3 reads TGCAGCGTTGGGAATATATTCGAAAGGGAGTTCTTT. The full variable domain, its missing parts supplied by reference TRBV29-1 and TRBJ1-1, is SAVISQKPSRDICQRGTSLTIQCQVDSQVTMMFWYRQQPGQSLTLIATANQGSEATYESGFVIDKFPISRPNLTFSTLTVSNMSPEDSSIYLCSVGNIFEREFFGQGTRLTVV.